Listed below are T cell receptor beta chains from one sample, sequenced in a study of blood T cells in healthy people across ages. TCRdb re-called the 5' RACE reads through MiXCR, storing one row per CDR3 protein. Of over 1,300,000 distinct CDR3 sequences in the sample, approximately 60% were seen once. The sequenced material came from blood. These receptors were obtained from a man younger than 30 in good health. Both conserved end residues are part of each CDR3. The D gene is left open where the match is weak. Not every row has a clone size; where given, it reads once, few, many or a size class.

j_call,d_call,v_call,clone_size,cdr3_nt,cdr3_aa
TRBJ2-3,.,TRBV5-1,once,TGCGCCAGCAGCTCCGAGGGACGGACCCACACAGATACGCAGTATTTT,CASSSEGRTHTDTQYF
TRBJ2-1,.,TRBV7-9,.,TGTGCCAGCAGCTTAGAATCCCTGTACAATGAGCAGTTCTTC,CASSLESLYNEQFF
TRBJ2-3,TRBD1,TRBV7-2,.,TGTGCCAGCAGACATCCGGGACAGGGGGGAGATACGCAGTATTTT,CASRHPGQGGDTQYF
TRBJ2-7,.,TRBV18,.,TGTGCCAGCTCACCACAGATGGCTGGCCTCCTGTCCTACGAGCAGTACTTC,CASSPQMAGLLSYEQYF
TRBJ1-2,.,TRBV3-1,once,TGTGCCAGCAGCCAAGCCTCCTACTTTGACTGGGAGGACGGCTACACCTTC,CASSQASYFDWEDGYTF
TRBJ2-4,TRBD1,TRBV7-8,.,TGTGCCAGCAGCCCCGAGACAGGGGGAGGGAAAAACATTCAGTACTTC,CASSPETGGGKNIQYF
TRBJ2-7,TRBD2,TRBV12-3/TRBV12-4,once,TGTGCCAGCAGTGCAAGGCCGGGGGGTGAGCAGTACTTC,CASSARPGGEQYF
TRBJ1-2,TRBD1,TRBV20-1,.,TGCAGTGCTATAGATCGAATGGTCAGGGGGTTTCACACCTTC,CSAIDRMVRGFHTF
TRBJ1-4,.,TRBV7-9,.,TGTGCCAGCAGCTCTACGGGGACAACTAATGAAAAACTGTTTTTT,CASSSTGTTNEKLFF
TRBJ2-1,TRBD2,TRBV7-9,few,TGTGCCAGCAGCTTAGGGGGACGACTAGCGGGGTTCTCCTACAATGAGCAGTTCTTC,CASSLGGRLAGFSYNEQFF
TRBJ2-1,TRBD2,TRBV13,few,TGTGCCAGCAGCTCGAGAATAGGACTAGCGGGAGGGCAGAATGAGCAGTTCTTC,CASSSRIGLAGGQNEQFF
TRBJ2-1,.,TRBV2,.,TGTGCCAGCACCCTTATAAAGGAGCAGTTCTTC,CASTLIKEQFF
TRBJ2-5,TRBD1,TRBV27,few,TGTGCCAGCAGTTTAGACAGGGAATACCAAGAGACCCAGTACTTC,CASSLDREYQETQYF